This T cell receptor (beta chain) was sequenced during a study of pediatric ulcerative colitis. Whole-study results and caveats: Rectal repertoires separated controls, mild-moderate and acute severe colitis.

Produced via immunoSEQ multiplex PCR; TCRdb's table is partial and in-frame only. The sample consists of about 60,000 clones, around 86% of them appearing once. On this clone: The antigen is not known.

Germline-derived CDR1 and CDR2 are MDHEN and SYDVKM. Trimming removed 5 bases from V and 5 bases from J, with 10 bases in between. The CDR3 is 12 residues long. This clonotype was sampled from a boy younger than 18 who was a control in a study of pediatric ulcerative colitis. Sequenced sample: blood. The genes are TRBV28 and TRBJ2-7; D gene ambiguous. CDR3 nucleotide sequence: TGTGCCAGCAGTGTTACTGTGGACGAGCAGTACTTC. The encoded protein is CASSVTVDEQYF.